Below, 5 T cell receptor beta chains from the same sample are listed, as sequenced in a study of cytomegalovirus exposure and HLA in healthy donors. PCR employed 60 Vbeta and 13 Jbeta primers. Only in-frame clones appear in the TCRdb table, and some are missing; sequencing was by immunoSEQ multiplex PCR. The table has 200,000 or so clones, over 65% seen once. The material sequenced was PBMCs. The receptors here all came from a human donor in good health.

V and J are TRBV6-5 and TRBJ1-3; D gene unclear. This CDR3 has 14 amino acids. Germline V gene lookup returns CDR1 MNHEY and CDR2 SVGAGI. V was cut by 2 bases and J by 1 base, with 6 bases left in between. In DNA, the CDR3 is TGTGCCAGCAGTTACAAGGAGTCTGGAAACACCATATATTTT. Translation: CASSYKESGNTIYF.

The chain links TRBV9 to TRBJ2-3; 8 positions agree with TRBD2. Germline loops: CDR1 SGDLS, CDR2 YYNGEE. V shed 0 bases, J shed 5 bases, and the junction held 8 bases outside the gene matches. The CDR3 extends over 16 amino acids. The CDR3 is CASSVGLAMPRDTQYF. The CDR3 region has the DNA TGTGCCAGCAGCGTAGGACTAGCGATGCCCCGAGATACGCAGTATTTT.

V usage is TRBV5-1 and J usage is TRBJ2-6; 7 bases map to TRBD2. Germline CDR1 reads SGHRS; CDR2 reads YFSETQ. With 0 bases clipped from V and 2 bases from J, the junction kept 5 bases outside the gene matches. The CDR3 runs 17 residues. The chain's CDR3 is CASSLEGRGTGANVLTF. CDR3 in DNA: TGCGCCAGCAGCTTGGAGGGGCGGGGGACTGGGGCCAACGTCCTGACTTTC.

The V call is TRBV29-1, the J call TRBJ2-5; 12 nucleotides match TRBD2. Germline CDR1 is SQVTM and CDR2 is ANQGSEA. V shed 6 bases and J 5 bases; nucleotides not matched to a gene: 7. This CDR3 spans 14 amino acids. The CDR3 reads CSVDRTSGTETQYF. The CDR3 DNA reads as TGCAGCGTCGACCGGACTAGCGGGACTGAGACCCAGTACTTC.

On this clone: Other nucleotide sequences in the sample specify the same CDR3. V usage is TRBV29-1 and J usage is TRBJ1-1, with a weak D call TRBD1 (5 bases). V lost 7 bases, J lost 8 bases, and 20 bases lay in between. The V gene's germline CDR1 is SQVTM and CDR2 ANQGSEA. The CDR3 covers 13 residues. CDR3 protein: CSAERGVGSEAFF. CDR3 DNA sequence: TGCAGCGCCGAACGGGGGGTTGGGTCCGAAGCTTTCTTT.